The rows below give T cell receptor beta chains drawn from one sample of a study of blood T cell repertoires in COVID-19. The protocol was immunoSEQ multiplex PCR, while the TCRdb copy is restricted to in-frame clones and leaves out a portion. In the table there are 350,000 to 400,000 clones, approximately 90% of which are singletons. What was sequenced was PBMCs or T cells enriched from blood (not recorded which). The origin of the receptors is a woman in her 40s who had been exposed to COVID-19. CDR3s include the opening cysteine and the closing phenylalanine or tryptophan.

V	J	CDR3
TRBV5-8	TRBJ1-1	CASSFPGGATEAFF
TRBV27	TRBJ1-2	CASSPPGRVHGYTF
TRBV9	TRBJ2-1	CASSVVGGGEQFF
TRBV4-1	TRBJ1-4	CASSQDHTGEKLFF
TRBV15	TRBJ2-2	CATGEQVTTGELFF
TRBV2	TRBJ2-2	CASRDDRGPQDTGELFF
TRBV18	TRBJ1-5	CASSPLAGDQPQHF
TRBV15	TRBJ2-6	CATSRDNRLTFSGANVLTF
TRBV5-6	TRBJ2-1	CASTKIGAGGSYNEQFF
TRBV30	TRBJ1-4	CAWSPPGSLHEKLFF
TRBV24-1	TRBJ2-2	CATSDPSAGAFTGELFF
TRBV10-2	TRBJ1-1	CASSELAGNTEAFF
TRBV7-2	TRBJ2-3	CASGPRGLSTDTQYF
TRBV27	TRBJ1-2	CASSSTTGVLGYTF
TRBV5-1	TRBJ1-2	CASSPTGGSNYGYTF
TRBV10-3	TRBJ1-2	CAISEAGQALGYGYTF
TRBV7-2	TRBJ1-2	CASSLRPSGDRSGYTF
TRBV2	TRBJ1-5	CASRQGPNQPQHF
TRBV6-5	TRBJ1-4	CASSPTGTGNEKLFF
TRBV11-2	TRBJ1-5	CASSFHQGLCNQPQHF
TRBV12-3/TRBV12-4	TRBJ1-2	CASSRRNYGYTF
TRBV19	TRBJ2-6	CASSTPNAGANVLTF
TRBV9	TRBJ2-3	CASSVPPVDTQYF
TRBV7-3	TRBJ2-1	CASSLNLAGGLDEQFF
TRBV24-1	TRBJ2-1	CATSDSDRGTYNEQFF
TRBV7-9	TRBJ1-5	CASSSWTGDPTNQPQHF
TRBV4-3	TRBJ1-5	CASSQDSRGQPQHF
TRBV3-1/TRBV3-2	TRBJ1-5	CASSLDSNQPQHF
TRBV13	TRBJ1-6	CASSRDSYNSPLHF
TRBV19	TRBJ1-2	CASRARGDRAGYTF
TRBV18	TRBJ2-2	CASSPLDTNTGELFF
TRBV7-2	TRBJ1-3	CASKDTSSGNTIYF
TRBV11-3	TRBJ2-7	CASSSGDRYEQYF
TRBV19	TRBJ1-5	CATKEGLQPQHF
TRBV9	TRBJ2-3	CASSAGPGDYTDTQYF
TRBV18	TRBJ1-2	CASSRMGDSYGYTF
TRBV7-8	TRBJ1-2	CASSLRDRVINGQGYTF
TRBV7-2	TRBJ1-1	CASSLRGGLNTEAFF
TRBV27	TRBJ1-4	CASSPSTRENEKLFF
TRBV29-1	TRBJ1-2	CSGRQGGGYTF
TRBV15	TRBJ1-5	CATSRYREGNQPQHF
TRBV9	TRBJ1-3	CASSVAGSGNTIYF
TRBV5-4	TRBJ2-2	CASRGGLAGGSTGELFF
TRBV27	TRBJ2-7	CASSFSYSNYEQYF
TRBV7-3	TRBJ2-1	CASSPTGVDEQFF
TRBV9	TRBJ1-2	CASSSGRPFTGGGYTF